This paragraph covers one T cell receptor beta chain sequence. Its antigen is undetermined. The germline CDR1 and CDR2 sequences are SGHTA and FQGNSA. The junction had 8 bases not matched to a gene; V was cut back by 2 bases and J by 4 bases. The CDR3 has 16 residues. The data were obtained in a study of shared clonotypes between healthy human individuals. TCRdb keeps only in-frame clones here, not all; method: immunoSEQ multiplex PCR. The repertoire holds around 2.3 million clones, almost 96% seen once, with 0.1% to 0.15% in the top ten. Study-level results: How much donors shared clonotypes was expected to be affected by sequencing depth. Shared clonotypes across all four donors exceeded non-shared ones in generation probability.

What was sequenced was naive CD4+ T cells sorted from blood. Subset in this sample: CD45RA+ positively selected. This receptor was taken from a man between 18 and 35 years old in good health. The chain carries TRBV7-2 and TRBJ2-3, with TRBD2 identical over 8 bases. The CDR3, as DNA: TGTGCCAGCAGCTTAATAAGCGGGAGAGCACCAGATACGCAGTATTTT. Translating it yields CASSLISGRAPDTQYF.